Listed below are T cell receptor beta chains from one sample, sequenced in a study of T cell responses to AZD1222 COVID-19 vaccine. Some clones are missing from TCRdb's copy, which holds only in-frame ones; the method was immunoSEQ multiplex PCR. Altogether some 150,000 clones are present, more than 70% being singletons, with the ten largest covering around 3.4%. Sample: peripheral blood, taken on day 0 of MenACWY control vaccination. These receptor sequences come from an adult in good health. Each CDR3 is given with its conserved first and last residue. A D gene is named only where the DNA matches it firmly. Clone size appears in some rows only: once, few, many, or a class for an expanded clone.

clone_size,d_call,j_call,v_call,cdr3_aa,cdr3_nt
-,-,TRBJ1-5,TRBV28,CASSFRFRAGGNQPQHF,TGTGCCAGCAGTTTCAGATTCAGAGCGGGAGGCAATCAGCCCCAGCATTTT
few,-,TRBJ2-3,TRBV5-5,CASLRTATDTQYF,TGTGCCAGCCTACGGACAGCCACAGATACGCAGTATTTT
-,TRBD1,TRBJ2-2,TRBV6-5,CASNNRDRGPGELFF,TGTGCCAGCAACAACCGGGACAGGGGCCCCGGGGAGCTGTTTTTT
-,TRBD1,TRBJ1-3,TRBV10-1,CASSEWTTGFNF,TGCGCCAGCAGTGAGTGGACGACAGGGTTTAACTTT
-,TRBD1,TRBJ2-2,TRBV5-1,CASSLAGDRGPSNTGELFF,TGCGCCAGCAGCTTGGCCGGGGACAGGGGTCCTTCGAACACCGGGGAGCTGTTTTTT
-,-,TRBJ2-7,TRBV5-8,CASSPNTRIGQYF,TGTGCCAGCAGCCCTAACACACGGATCGGGCAGTACTTC
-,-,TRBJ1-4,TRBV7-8,CASREAGSNEKLFF,TGTGCCAGCAGAGAGGCAGGCTCAAATGAAAAACTGTTTTTT
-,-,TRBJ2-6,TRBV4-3,CASSQVGRPISGANVLTF,TGCGCCAGCAGCCAAGTGGGACGGCCGATCTCTGGGGCCAACGTCCTGACTTTC
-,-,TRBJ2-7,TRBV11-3,CASTSEDYEQYF,TGTGCCAGCACTTCGGAAGACTACGAGCAGTACTTC
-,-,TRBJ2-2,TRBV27,CASSPPNTGELFF,TGTGCCAGCAGTCCACCGAACACCGGGGAGCTGTTTTTT
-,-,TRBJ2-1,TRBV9,CASSVDMALREQFF,TGTGCCAGCAGCGTAGACATGGCTCTGAGGGAGCAGTTCTTC
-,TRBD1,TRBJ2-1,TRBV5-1,CASSLVGDRSLYNEQFF,TGCGCCAGCAGCTTGGTGGGGGACAGATCTCTCTACAATGAGCAGTTCTTC
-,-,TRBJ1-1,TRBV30,CAWRVLNTEAFF,TGTGCCTGGAGGGTACTGAACACTGAAGCTTTCTTT
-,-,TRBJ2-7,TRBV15,CATSREQSSSYEQYF,TGTGCCACCAGCAGAGAACAGTCTTCGTCCTACGAGCAGTACTTC
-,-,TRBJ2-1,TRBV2,CASIERSSYNEQFF,TGTGCCAGCATCGAGCGGAGCTCCTACAATGAGCAGTTCTTC
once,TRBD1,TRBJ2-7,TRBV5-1,CASSPRTGGEQYF,TGCGCCAGCAGCCCGCGGACAGGGGGCGAGCAGTACTTC
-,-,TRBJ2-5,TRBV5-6,CASSFSETQYF,TGTGCCAGCAGCTTCTCCGAGACCCAGTACTTC
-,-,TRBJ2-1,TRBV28,CASTTPRQRSNEQFF,TGTGCCAGCACCACCCCCCGACAGCGATCCAATGAGCAGTTCTTC
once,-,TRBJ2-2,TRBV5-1,CASSLAGQNTGELFF,TGCGCCAGCAGCTTGGCCGGGCAGAACACCGGGGAGCTGTTTTTT
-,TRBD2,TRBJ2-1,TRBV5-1,CASQRSGLAGRSSYNEQFF,TGCGCCAGCCAACGGTCAGGGCTAGCGGGCCGGAGCTCCTACAATGAGCAGTTCTTC
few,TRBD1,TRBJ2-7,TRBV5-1,CASSPRTGEHEQYF,TGCGCCAGCAGCCCCCGGACAGGGGAGCACGAGCAGTACTTC
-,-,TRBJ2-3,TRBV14,CASRASWAEKNTQYF,TGTGCCAGCAGGGCCTCCTGGGCGGAAAAAAATACGCAGTATTTT
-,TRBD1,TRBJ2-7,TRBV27,CASSQSGQGYEQYF,TGTGCCAGCAGTCAATCGGGACAGGGTTACGAGCAGTACTTC
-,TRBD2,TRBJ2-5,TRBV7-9,CASLPGRGVETQYF,TGTGCCAGCCTCCCAGGGAGGGGAGTGGAGACCCAGTACTTC
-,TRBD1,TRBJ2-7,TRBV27,CASRKRGTGSYEQYF,TGTGCCAGCCGGAAAAGGGGGACAGGGTCCTACGAGCAGTACTTC
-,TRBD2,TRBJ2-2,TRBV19,CASRLAGGPRTGELFF,TGTGCCAGTAGGCTAGCGGGAGGGCCCCGGACCGGGGAGCTGTTTTTT
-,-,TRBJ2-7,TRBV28,CASTTGGQKQYF,TGTGCCAGCACTACAGGTGGGCAGAAGCAGTACTTC
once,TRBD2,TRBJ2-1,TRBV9,CASSISTSGLYNEQFF,TGTGCCAGCAGCATATCGACTAGCGGACTTTACAATGAGCAGTTCTTC
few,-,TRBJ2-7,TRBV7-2,CASSLEARSEKQYF,TGTGCCAGCAGCTTAGAGGCACGCTCGGAAAAGCAGTACTTC
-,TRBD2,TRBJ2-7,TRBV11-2,CASSRGRTSGVSYEQYF,TGTGCCAGCAGCCGGGGGCGGACTAGCGGAGTCTCCTACGAGCAGTACTTC
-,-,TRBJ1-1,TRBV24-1,CATREQQGKAFF,TGTGCCACCAGAGAGCAACAGGGAAAAGCTTTCTTT
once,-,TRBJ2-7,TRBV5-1,CASSPTGEPAYEQYF,TGCGCCAGCAGCCCCACCGGGGAGCCCGCCTACGAGCAGTACTTC
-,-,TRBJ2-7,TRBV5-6,CASSLEVGQVSYEQYF,TGTGCCAGCAGCTTGGAGGTCGGGCAGGTCTCCTACGAGCAGTACTTC
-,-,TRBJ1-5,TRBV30,CAWSYGLGGGGSNQPQHF,TGTGCCTGGAGTTACGGATTGGGGGGAGGGGGAAGCAATCAGCCCCAGCATTTT
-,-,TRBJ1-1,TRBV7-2,CASSLSYGGGTEAFF,TGTGCCAGCAGCTTAAGTTACGGGGGTGGAACTGAAGCTTTCTTT
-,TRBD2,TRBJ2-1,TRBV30,CAWSVLAGSNEQFF,TGTGCCTGGAGTGTACTAGCGGGGAGTAATGAGCAGTTCTTC
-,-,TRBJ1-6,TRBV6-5,CASRDPLLGNSPLHF,TGTGCCAGCAGAGACCCTCTTTTAGGGAATTCACCCCTCCACTTT
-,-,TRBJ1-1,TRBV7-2,CASSSTGRAEAFF,TGTGCCAGCAGCTCCACAGGGCGCGCTGAAGCTTTCTTT
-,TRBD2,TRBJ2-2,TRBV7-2,CASSLYPAGLTGELFF,TGTGCCAGCAGCTTATACCCAGCGGGGTTGACCGGGGAGCTGTTTTTT
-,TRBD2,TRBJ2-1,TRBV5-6,CASSSAGTSGNEQFF,TGTGCCAGCAGCTCCGCCGGGACTAGCGGGAATGAGCAGTTCTTC
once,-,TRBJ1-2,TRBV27,CASTLTGTDYGYTF,TGTGCCAGCACCCTTACCGGGACCGACTATGGCTACACCTTC
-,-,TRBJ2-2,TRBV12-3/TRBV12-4,CASSPDGTRELFF,TGTGCCAGCAGTCCTGACGGGACCCGGGAGCTGTTTTTT
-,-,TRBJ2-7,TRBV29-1,CSVAQSYEQYF,TGCAGCGTGGCCCAGAGCTACGAGCAGTACTTC
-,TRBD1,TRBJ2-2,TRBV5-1,CASSRTDTGVTGELFF,TGCGCCAGCAGCCGCACAGACACAGGGGTAACCGGGGAGCTGTTTTTT
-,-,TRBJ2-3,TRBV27,CASTSWDTQYF,TGTGCCAGCACGAGCTGGGATACGCAGTATTTT
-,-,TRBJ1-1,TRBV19,CASSMGALREAFF,TGTGCCAGTAGTATGGGGGCTCTAAGGGAAGCTTTCTTT
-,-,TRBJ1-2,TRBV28,CASSPAGGGYGYTF,TGTGCCAGCAGTCCCGCCGGAGGTGGCTATGGCTACACCTTC
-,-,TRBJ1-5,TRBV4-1,CASSQRVTSSNQPQHF,TGCGCCAGCAGCCAAAGAGTGACTTCTAGCAATCAGCCCCAGCATTTT
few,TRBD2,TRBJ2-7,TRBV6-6,CASRGTSGGYEQYF,TGTGCCAGCAGAGGGACTAGCGGGGGCTACGAGCAGTACTTC
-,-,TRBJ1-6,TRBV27,CASSPPGPIYPLHF,TGTGCCAGCAGTCCTCCAGGACCGATTTACCCCCTCCACTTT
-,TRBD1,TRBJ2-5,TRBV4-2,CASSQGGQGAGETQYF,TGTGCCAGCAGCCAAGGGGGACAGGGGGCTGGGGAGACCCAGTACTTC
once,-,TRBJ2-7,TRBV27,CASSLVRGGYEQYF,TGTGCCAGCAGTTTAGTCAGGGGTGGCTACGAGCAGTACTTC
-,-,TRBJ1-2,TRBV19,CATSPPRTDDYGYTF,TGTGCCACCTCACCTCCGCGGACGGACGATTATGGCTACACCTTC
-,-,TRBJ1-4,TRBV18,CASSPLPGLGEKLFF,TGTGCCAGCTCACCACTACCAGGGCTTGGCGAAAAACTGTTTTTT
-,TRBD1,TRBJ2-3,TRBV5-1,CASRQGDRTDTQYF,TGCGCCAGCAGGCAGGGGGATCGCACAGATACGCAGTATTTT